The present T cell receptor (beta chain) was sequenced within a study of blood T cell repertoires in COVID-19. Germline V gene sequence: CDR1 MGHDK, CDR2 SYGVNS. The CDR3 length is 15 residues. Trimming took off 6 bases at V and 2 bases at J, with 14 bases between the two ends. Sequenced by immunoSEQ multiplex PCR; TCRdb stores in-frame clones only, minus some. Among more than 50,000 clones, roughly four fifths were seen once, and the ten largest hold approximately 12%. This clone was detected only once. Sequenced input: peripheral blood. V gene TRBV25-1 combines with J gene TRBJ1-5; TRBD1 might be the D (5 bases). This TCR came from a human donor in a cohort sampled during active COVID-19. The CDR3: CASSPIGGGNQPQHF. CDR3 sequence (DNA): TGTGCCAGCAGCCCAATCGGGGGGGGCAATCAGCCCCAGCATTTT. The entire variable domain, with the rest obtained from reference TRBV25-1 and TRBJ1-5, is as follows: EADIYQTPRYLVIGTGKKITLECSQTMGHDKMYWYQQDPGMELHLIHYSYGVNSTEKGDLSSESTVSRIRTEHFPLTLESARPSHTSQYLCASSPIGGGNQPQHFGDGTRLSIL.